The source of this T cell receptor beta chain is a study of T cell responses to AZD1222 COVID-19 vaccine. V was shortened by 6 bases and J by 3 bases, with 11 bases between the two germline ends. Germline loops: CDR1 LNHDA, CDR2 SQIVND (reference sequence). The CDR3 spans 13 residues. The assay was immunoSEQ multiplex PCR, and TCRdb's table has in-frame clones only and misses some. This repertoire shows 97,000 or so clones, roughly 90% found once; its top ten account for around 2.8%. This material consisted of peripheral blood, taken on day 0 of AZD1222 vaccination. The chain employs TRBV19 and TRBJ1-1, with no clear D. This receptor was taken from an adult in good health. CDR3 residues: CASSPNRDTEAFF. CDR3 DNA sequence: TGTGCCAGTAGCCCCAATAGAGACACTGAAGCTTTCTTT.